These 2 T cell receptor beta chains originate from one sample sequenced in a study of yellow fever vaccine responses in identical twins. TCRdb ran MiXCR on the RT-PCR reads and lists one entry per CDR3 protein. The sample consists of around 18,000 distinct CDR3 sequences, 60% to 70% of them appearing once. The sequenced sample was T cells from blood (PBMCs), unsorted or a sorted subset (not recorded which), obtained before or after yellow fever vaccination (not recorded which). The receptors originated from a woman aged 18-29 years who received the yellow fever vaccine.

The chain has TRBV11-1 and TRBJ2-5; 7 bases agree with TRBD2. J was trimmed by 4 bases and V by 8 bases; bases with no gene match: 19. This CDR3 has 17 residues. From germline, CDR1 is SGHAT and CDR2 FQDESV (reference sequence). This chain's CDR3 is CASLPPFRLAGRETQYF. The CDR3 DNA sequence: TGTGCCAGCTTACCCCCCTTCCGACTAGCCGGTCGAGAGACCCAGTACTTC.

This clonotype was found a few times. This chain uses TRBV11-2 with TRBJ1-3, with D uncertain. V lost 4 bases, J lost 4 bases, and 8 bases lay in between. From germline, CDR1 is SGHAT and CDR2 FQNNGV. The CDR3 runs to 13 residues. Written as DNA, the CDR3 is TGTGCCAGCAGCTCGGCGGCCGGAAACACCATATATTTT. This translates into CASSSAAGNTIYF.